This TCR beta chain derives from a study of cytomegalovirus exposure and HLA in healthy donors. Notes on the study in general: Some highly shared sequence variants likely arose as a pipeline artifact. A classifier reportedly called cytomegalovirus status with high sensitivity and specificity.

Researchers ran the PCR with 60 Vbeta and 13 Jbeta primers. Some clones are missing from TCRdb's copy, which holds only in-frame ones; the method was immunoSEQ multiplex PCR. Among about 120,000 clones listed, 63% were seen once. The CDR3 spans 16 residues. Per germline, CDR1 SSHAT and CDR2 FNYEAQ (reference sequence). The V segment lost 5 bases and the J segment 10 bases; nucleotides outside the gene matches: 17. On this clone itself: Antigen specificity is unknown.

The genes are TRBV7-7 and TRBJ2-5, with TRBD2 identical over 9 bases. Sequenced sample: PBMCs. The sequence derives from a man in his forties in good health and CMV-seropositive. CDR3: CASSPDPSGGGGHQYF. The CDR3 DNA reads as TGTGCCAGCAGCCCCGACCCCTCGGGCGGGGGGGGGCACCAGTACTTC.